The subject of this entry is one T cell receptor (beta chain). Antigen: not known. The data derive from a study of T cells in localized non-small cell lung cancer. Whole-study results and caveats: Without multi-region sequencing, intratumor heterogeneity could not be excluded.

The CDR3 has 14 residues. Trimming removed 3 bases at V and 1 base at J, with 9 bases between. Per germline, CDR1 MDHEN and CDR2 SYDVKM. Assay: immunoSEQ multiplex PCR; the TCRdb copy retains only in-frame clones and omits some. The profile covers some 5,600 clones, with roughly 52% appearing a single time and around 3.5% taken by the ten largest. The material sequenced was lymph node tissue, taken before any cancer treatment. The sequence derives from a male donor at least 60 years old with stage I squamous cell lung carcinoma. The chain is built from TRBV28 and TRBJ1-2; TRBD1 is a possible D gene (5 bases). The CDR3 DNA reads as TGTGCCAGCAGTTTGGAAAGGGGTAACTATGGCTACACCTTC. This gives the protein CASSLERGNYGYTF.